This T cell receptor (beta chain) originates from a study of tumor-infiltrating lymphocytes in localized non-small cell lung cancer. Study-level information: Some samples were collected after neoadjuvant chemotherapy; smokers, never-smokers and several histologies were included. Study-wide results and caveats: Available tissue quantity limited TCR sequencing to a patient subset.

Comments on this clone: Its antigen is not identified.

Repertoires were generated with immunoSEQ multiplex PCR, while TCRdb's copy carries only in-frame clones and drops some. The table has approximately 8,700 clones, approximately 80% seen once; the top ten hold less than 8%. This CDR3 has 16 amino acids. Germline assignment: CDR1 SGDLS and CDR2 YYNGEE. V dropped 0 bases and J dropped 4; count of bases not matched to a gene: 9. This clonotype originated in a human donor with non-small cell lung cancer. The genes are TRBV9 and TRBJ1-2, with TRBD1 matching over 7 bases. The material sequenced was uninvolved lung tissue not adjacent to the tumor. CDR3 in amino acids: CASSVGVGGSGYGYTF. The CDR3 DNA reads TGTGCCAGCAGCGTAGGAGTAGGGGGCTCCGGCTATGGCTACACCTTC. The full variable domain, completed using reference TRBV9 and TRBJ1-2, is DSGVTQTPKHLITATGQRVTLRCSPRSGDLSVYWYQQSLDQGLQFLIQYYNGEERAKGNILERFSAQQFPDLHSELNLSSLELGDSALYFCASSVGVGGSGYGYTFGSGTRLTVV.